The 27 T cell receptor beta chains reported below all come from one sample, sequenced in a study of control samples from healthy donors and cancer patients. This table comes from immunoSEQ multiplex PCR, and its TCRdb copy is limited to in-frame clones, with some not included. The profile shows around 190,000 clones, around nine tenths of them singletons. The sample taken for sequencing was blood. These receptors came from a man aged 30 to 45 in good health.

The chain uses TRBV12-3 or TRBV12-4 and TRBJ1-2; the match to TRBD1 covers 9 bases. The ends lost 5 bases at V and 8 bases at J; junction bases unmatched: 6. The CDR3 extends over 13 amino acids. CDR3 residues: CASSLQGAWGYTF. Here the CDR3 DNA reads TGTGCCAGCAGTCTACAGGGGGCGTGGGGCTACACCTTC.

The chain links TRBV29-1 to TRBJ2-3, with D unresolved. The germline V gene has CDR1 SQVTM and CDR2 ANQGSEA. The CDR3 loop spans 12 amino acids. V was cut by 5 bases and J by 5 bases, with 11 bases left in between. The DNA for the CDR3 is TGCAGCGTTACTCTAGGTGGAGATACGCAGTATTTT. It encodes CSVTLGGDTQYF.

This sequence joins TRBV27 and TRBJ1-2, with 7 bases fitting TRBD1. Germline CDR1 reads MNHEY; CDR2 reads SMNVEV (reference sequence). V was pared by 5 bases and J by 8 bases, with 11 bases of the junction left unmatched. The CDR3 consists of 14 residues. CDR3 nucleotide sequence: TGTGCCAGCAGTATTCGGACAGGCTCCTGGGGCTACACCTTC. Amino acid sequence: CASSIRTGSWGYTF.

The chain carries TRBV11-2 and TRBJ2-1; no reliable D call. The CDR3 has 12 amino acids. Deletions cut 5 bases from V and 5 bases from J, with 7 bases between. Germline CDR1 is SGHAT and CDR2 is FQNNGV. CDR3 sequence (DNA): TGTGCCAGCAGCCCCCCAAACAATGAGCAGTTCTTC. Its protein is CASSPPNNEQFF.

The V and J genes are TRBV30 and TRBJ2-7; tentatively, D is TRBD1 (5 bases). V shed 3 bases and J shed 3 bases, with 15 bases lying between them. The CDR3 contains 14 residues. The germline V gene has CDR1 GTSNPN and CDR2 SVGIG (reference sequence). CDR3 coding DNA: TGTGCCTGGAGCTCCCTACGTCAGGGCTACGAGCAGTACTTC. Protein sequence: CAWSSLRQGYEQYF.

This rearrangement joins TRBV6-5 to TRBJ2-1; perhaps D is TRBD1 or TRBD2 (5 bases each). The V gene's germline CDR1 is MNHEY and CDR2 SVGAGI. The CDR3 spans 13 residues. Trimming cost V 6 bases and J 7 bases, with 13 bases left between them. CDR3 nucleotides: TGTGCCAGCAGCCAGGGAGCGGAGAATGAGCAGTTCTTC. Its protein product is CASSQGAENEQFF.

V gene TRBV30 combines with J gene TRBJ2-7, with a possible D match to TRBD1 (6 bases). There are 13 residues in the CDR3. V lost 4 bases, J lost 5 bases, and 15 bases lay in between. Germline V gene lookup returns CDR1 GTSNPN and CDR2 SVGIG (reference sequence). CDR3 in DNA: TGTGCCTGGATGGTTAGGGGGAACGACGAGCAGTACTTC. It specifies CAWMVRGNDEQYF.

This chain joins TRBV10-1 and TRBJ1-1, with D hard to call. This CDR3 spans 15 amino acids. Germline CDR1 is WNHNN and CDR2 is SYGVQD (reference sequence). Trimming cost V 6 bases and J 1 base, with 15 bases left between them. Here the CDR3 reads CASSPASPGNTEAFF. CDR3 nucleotides: TGCGCCAGCAGCCCCGCAAGCCCAGGGAACACTGAAGCTTTCTTT.

The V call is TRBV2, the J call TRBJ2-7; 7 bases are a match to TRBD1. The germline V gene encodes CDR1 SNHLY and CDR2 FYNNEI. This CDR3 is 12 amino acids long. The V and J ends lost 6 bases and 3 bases, in that order; junction bases with no gene match: 2. Here the CDR3 reads CASRGQNYEQYF. CDR3 sequence (DNA): TGTGCCAGCAGGGGACAGAACTACGAGCAGTACTTC.

The J gene is TRBJ1-1, the V gene TRBV27, with TRBD1 matching 7 bases. Germline CDR1 MNHEY, CDR2 SMNVEV (reference sequence). V trimming: 2 bases; J trimming: 7 bases; junction bases outside the gene matches: 10. The CDR3 extends over 15 amino acids. Written as DNA, the CDR3 is TGTGCCAGCAGTTTAGGGCGGCTCACAGGGGATGAAGCTTTCTTT. This encodes CASSLGRLTGDEAFF.

The V call is TRBV2, the J call TRBJ2-1; 9 nucleotides align to TRBD2. The CDR3 totals 16 residues. In germline, CDR1 is SNHLY, CDR2 FYNNEI. V shed 5 bases, J shed 6 bases, and the junction held 11 bases outside the gene matches. In DNA form, the CDR3 reads TGTGCCAGCAGTTCTAAGGGACTAGCCGGTATCAATGAGCAGTTCTTC. This sequence encodes CASSSKGLAGINEQFF.

In its sample, this clone was seen once. V is TRBV3-1 (or the pseudogene TRBV3-2) and J is TRBJ1-2; 12 nucleotides line up with TRBD1. The CDR3 length is 16 residues. CDR1 and CDR2 from the germline V gene are LGHDT and YNNKEL (reference sequence). Germline trimming cut 1 base from V and 6 bases from J; bases unmatched to any gene: 6. CDR3 sequence: CASSQGDRGLINGYTF. Written as DNA, the CDR3 is TGTGCCAGCAGCCAAGGGGACAGGGGGCTTATCAATGGCTACACCTTC.

The V gene is TRBV27, the J gene TRBJ2-3; D is perhaps TRBD1 (7 bases). Trimming stripped 0 bases from V and 4 bases from J, with 20 bases between. CDR1 MNHEY and CDR2 SMNVEV come from the germline V gene (reference sequence). CDR3 length equals 18 residues. The CDR3 DNA follows: TGTGCCAGCAGTTTATCGGCAGGGGGGTTTTCGGAGTCAGATACGCAGTATTTT. Translating gives CASSLSAGGFSESDTQYF.

The J gene is TRBJ1-1, the V gene TRBV6-2 or TRBV6-3; no firm D call. The CDR3 runs to 16 residues. The V end lost 3 bases, the J end lost 0 bases, and 14 bases lay between the germline ends. Germline lookup yields CDR1 MNHEY and CDR2 SVGEGT. The CDR3 DNA reads as TGTGCCAGCAGTTATAAGCGGGGTGGCGTGAACACTGAAGCTTTCTTT. The encoded protein is CASSYKRGGVNTEAFF.

This clone was recorded once. The CDR3 region has the DNA TGTGCCAGCAGTTGGGACAGGGGAACGGGCAATCAGCCCCAGCATTTT. Encoded protein: CASSWDRGTGNQPQHF. The chain is built from TRBV6-2 or TRBV6-3 and TRBJ1-5, with 10 positions matching TRBD1. This CDR3 has 16 amino acids. Germline trimming cut 4 bases from V and 2 bases from J; bases unmatched to any gene: 5. CDR1 MNHEY and CDR2 SVGEGT come from the germline V gene.

This rearrangement joins TRBV7-9 to TRBJ1-2; 9 bases are shared with TRBD1. The germline V gene encodes CDR1 SEHNR and CDR2 FQNEAQ (reference sequence). CDR3 length: 17 amino acids. J lost 5 bases, V lost 0 bases, and 10 bases had no gene match. Here the CDR3 DNA reads TGTGCCAGCAGCTTAGCCCCGGGACAGGGAGGTATTTATGGCTACACCTTC. Its protein product is CASSLAPGQGGIYGYTF.

This chain links TRBV2 with TRBJ2-1, with 12 positions matching TRBD2. The CDR3 spans 15 residues. Trimming cost V 6 bases and J 6 bases; bases outside gene matches: 6. The germline V gene encodes CDR1 SNHLY and CDR2 FYNNEI. As DNA, the CDR3 is TGTGCCAGCAGGAAACTAGCGGGAGGACCCAATGAGCAGTTCTTC. Translation gives CASRKLAGGPNEQFF. Variable domain in full (rest from reference TRBV2 and TRBJ2-1): EPEVTQTPSHQVTQMGQEVILRCVPISNHLYFYWYRQILGQKVEFLVSFYNNEISEKSEIFDDQFSVERPDGSNFTLKIRSTKLEDSAMYFCASRKLAGGPNEQFFGPGTRLTVL.

In its sample, this clone was seen once. The J gene is TRBJ1-4, the V gene TRBV2; D unclear. The CDR3 is 13 amino acids. V gave up 4 bases and J gave up 4 bases, with 7 bases separating them. Per germline, CDR1 SNHLY and CDR2 FYNNEI. DNA of the CDR3: TGTGCCAGCAGTGGCGACGGTAATGAAAAACTGTTTTTT. It translates to CASSGDGNEKLFF.

This clone came up once. The V call is TRBV2, the J call TRBJ2-3; D ambiguous. CDR3 size: 15 residues. The V gene's germline CDR1 is SNHLY and CDR2 FYNNEI. Trimming cost V 5 bases and J 0 bases, with 12 bases left between them. The CDR3 DNA reads TGTGCCAGCAGTCGCGCCCTAAGAAGCACAGATACGCAGTATTTT. The encoded protein is CASSRALRSTDTQYF. Filled out from reference TRBV2 and TRBJ2-3, the complete variable domain reads EPEVTQTPSHQVTQMGQEVILRCVPISNHLYFYWYRQILGQKVEFLVSFYNNEISEKSEIFDDQFSVERPDGSNFTLKIRSTKLEDSAMYFCASSRALRSTDTQYFGPGTRLTVL.

V usage is TRBV16 and J usage is TRBJ1-2; D is ambiguous. Trimming removed 2 bases at V and 2 bases at J, with 6 bases between. CDR3 length: 13 residues. CDR1 and CDR2 from the germline V gene are KGHSY and FQNENV. CDR3 coding DNA: TGTGCCAGCAGCCAACGAGCGAACTATGGCTACACCTTC. Translation gives CASSQRANYGYTF.

V gene TRBV2 combines with J gene TRBJ1-5, with D unclear. The CDR3 contains 15 residues. Germline CDR1 and CDR2: SNHLY and FYNNEI. Trimming cost V 2 bases and J 5 bases, with 13 bases left between them. The CDR3 DNA reads as TGTGCCAGCAGTGAATGGGCTTCGAACGATCAGCCCCAGCATTTT. Its translation: CASSEWASNDQPQHF.

DNA for the CDR3: TGTGCCAGCAGCTTAGTTTTTACGATAGAGACCCAGTACTTC. This encodes CASSLVFTIETQYF. V is TRBV7-2 and J is TRBJ2-5; D call uncertain. This CDR3 has 14 residues. V lost 1 base and J 4 bases, leaving 10 bases between the germline ends. Looked up from germline, CDR1 is SGHTA and CDR2 is FQGNSA.

The rearrangement links TRBV5-1 to TRBJ2-5; no clear D. V was cut by 2 bases and J by 0 bases, with 11 bases left in between. The CDR3 length is 15 residues. Germline loops: CDR1 SGHRS, CDR2 YFSETQ. CDR3 in amino acids: CASSFARGDQETQYF. The CDR3 nucleotides are TGCGCCAGCAGCTTCGCCCGAGGCGACCAAGAGACCCAGTACTTC. Filled out from reference TRBV5-1 and TRBJ2-5, the complete variable domain reads KAGVTQTPRYLIKTRGQQVTLSCSPISGHRSVSWYQQTPGQGLQFLFEYFSETQRNKGNFPGRFSGRQFSNSRSEMNVSTLELGDSALYLCASSFARGDQETQYFGPGTRLLVL.

J is TRBJ1-6 and V is TRBV11-3; D unresolved. V dropped 1 base and J dropped 9 bases, with 10 bases sitting between them. The CDR3 is made up of 14 amino acids. Per the germline V gene, CDR1 is SGHNT and CDR2 is YENEEA. The CDR3 nucleotides are TGTGCCAGCAGCTTAGCGGGGTACGGTTCACCCCTCCACTTT. It codes for CASSLAGYGSPLHF.

This rearrangement joins TRBV30 to TRBJ2-7; D gene ambiguous. Deletions cut 0 bases from V and 3 bases from J, with 9 bases between. The germline CDR1 and CDR2 sequences are GTSNPN and SVGIG (reference sequence). The CDR3 runs to 13 residues. CDR3 protein: CAWSVVGDYEQYF. DNA of the CDR3: TGTGCCTGGAGTGTAGTTGGGGACTACGAGCAGTACTTC. The whole variable domain, filled in from reference TRBV30 and TRBJ2-7, reads SQTIHQWPATLVQPVGSPLSLECTVEGTSNPNLYWYRQAAGRGLQLLFYSVGIGQISSEVPQNLSASRPQDRQFILSSKKLLLSDSGFYLCAWSVVGDYEQYFGPGTRLTVT.

The J gene is TRBJ1-4, the V gene TRBV7-9; D possibly corresponds to TRBD1 (5 bases). V lost 3 bases to trimming and J lost 7 bases, with 15 bases between them. The CDR3 consists of 15 residues. The germline V gene encodes CDR1 SEHNR and CDR2 FQNEAQ (reference sequence). DNA for the CDR3: TGTGCCAGCAGCTTGGGGTACGGGGCGATTGAAAAACTGTTTTTT. Its protein is CASSLGYGAIEKLFF.

The chain is built from TRBV5-6 and TRBJ2-1, with D maybe TRBD2 (6 bases). Trimming pared 3 bases from V and 9 bases from J, leaving 13 bases between. The CDR3 is 13 amino acids. The germline gives CDR1 SGHDT, CDR2 YYEEEE. The chain's CDR3 is CASSSPVAAEQFF. For the CDR3, the DNA is TGTGCCAGCAGCTCACCGGTAGCGGCTGAGCAGTTCTTC.